Each of the 10 T cell receptor beta chains below was sequenced from the same sample in a study of T cells in Graves' hyperthyroidism and ophthalmopathy. The source material, RNA transcripts, was used to amplify TCR beta CDR3 regions. The HTBI primer set was used in a first-round RT-PCR of the TCR CDR3. MiXCR, applied by TCRdb to the multiplex PCR reads, yields one record per CDR3 protein. The profile covers hundreds of thousands of distinct CDR3 sequences, with about 14% appearing a single time and around 28% taken by the ten largest. Sequencing was performed on blood. All receptors derive from a man aged 50 to 60 with Graves' ophthalmopathy.

This clonotype has at least ten counts. This sequence joins TRBV6-2 or TRBV6-3 and TRBJ2-5, with TRBD2 identical over 9 bases. V lost 5 bases and J lost 0; bases outside the gene matches: 13. The CDR3 length is 18 residues. Germline loops: CDR1 MNHEY, CDR2 SVGEGT. The CDR3 spells CASSTEAGGTQDQETQYF. Written as DNA, the CDR3 is TGTGCCAGCAGTACCGAAGCGGGAGGTACCCAGGACCAAGAGACCCAGTACTTC.

This clonotype appeared many times. CDR3 protein: CASSLELVAVDEQFF. The CDR3 nucleotides read TGTGCCAGCAGTCTCGAACTGGTGGCTGTGGATGAGCAGTTCTTC. This chain connects TRBV27 to TRBJ2-1; D ambiguous. V lost 5 bases and J 8 bases, leaving 19 bases between the germline ends. This CDR3 comprises 15 residues. Germline lookup yields CDR1 MNHEY and CDR2 SMNVEV (reference sequence).

The chain recombines TRBV27 with TRBJ2-2, with TRBD2 matching 7 bases. CDR1 and CDR2 from the germline V gene are MNHEY and SMNVEV (reference sequence). J was trimmed by 2 bases and V by 3 bases; bases with no gene match: 3. CDR3 length: 15 residues. The CDR3 nucleotides are TGTGCCAGCAGTTTGGAGCGGGATAACACCGGGGAGCTGTTTTTT. Translated: CASSLERDNTGELFF.

The chain carries TRBV7-2 and TRBJ2-3; D unclear. This CDR3 contains 14 residues. Trimming removed 2 bases from V and 2 bases from J, with 8 bases in between. Germline assignment: CDR1 SGHTA and CDR2 FQGNSA. CDR3 DNA: TGTGCCAGCAGCTTATTCTGGGACACAGATACGCAGTATTTT. Translation: CASSLFWDTDTQYF. The variable domain in full, with the rest retrieved from reference TRBV7-2 and TRBJ2-3, is GAGVSQSPSNKVTEKGKDVELRCDPISGHTALYWYRQSLGQGLEFLIYFQGNSAPDKSGLPSDRFSAERTGGSVSTLTIQRTQQEDSAVYLCASSLFWDTDTQYFGPGTRLTVL.

This clonotype was detected only a few times. This chain connects TRBV15 to TRBJ2-7; D ambiguous. The CDR3 runs 13 residues. Trimming stripped 6 bases from V and 3 bases from J, with 12 bases between. Germline V lookup: CDR1 LNHNV, CDR2 YYDKDF (reference sequence). The CDR3 sequence: CATRASQDYEQYF. The CDR3 bases are TGTGCCACCAGAGCATCCCAGGACTACGAGCAGTACTTC.

The sample holds many counts of this clonotype. This chain joins TRBV12-3 or TRBV12-4 and TRBJ2-1; TRBD2 is a possible D gene (6 bases). Trimming shortened V by 6 bases and J by 0 bases, and 18 bases separated the two germline ends. The CDR3 has 17 residues. CDR3 loop: CASSPRGDSPSYNEQFF. The DNA of the CDR3 is TGTGCCAGCAGCCCGCGCGGGGACTCGCCCTCCTACAATGAGCAGTTCTTC.

This clonotype was picked up many times. V and J are TRBV5-1 and TRBJ2-2, with 8 positions matching TRBD1. Germline V lookup: CDR1 SGHRS, CDR2 YFSETQ. Germline trimming cut 0 bases from V and 2 bases from J; bases unmatched to any gene: 3. The CDR3 has 16 amino acids. DNA for the CDR3: TGCGCCAGCAGCTTGGAGCCAGGGGGCAACACCGGGGAGCTGTTTTTT. Translating gives CASSLEPGGNTGELFF. The complete variable domain, with remaining parts taken from reference TRBV5-1 and TRBJ2-2, reads KAGVTQTPRYLIKTRGQQVTLSCSPISGHRSVSWYQQTPGQGLQFLFEYFSETQRNKGNFPGRFSGRQFSNSRSEMNVSTLELGDSALYLCASSLEPGGNTGELFFGEGSRLTVL.

The genes are TRBV27 and TRBJ2-2, with D perhaps TRBD2 (7 bases). The germline CDR1 and CDR2 sequences are MNHEY and SMNVEV (reference sequence). Trimming took 5 bases from V and 9 from J, leaving 10 bases between them. This CDR3 region has 12 residues. CDR3 bases: TGTGCCAGCAGTAACGGGGGGCGGGAGCTGTTTTTT. It yields the protein CASSNGGRELFF.

This clonotype was observed a few times. The rearrangement uses TRBV2 and TRBJ1-5; 10 positions match TRBD1. Germline CDR1 and CDR2: SNHLY and FYNNEI. The CDR3 sequence is 15 residues long. J gave up 2 bases and V 8 bases, and 6 bases lay outside the gene matches. The CDR3 sequence is CASCRDRGGNQPQHF. The DNA for the CDR3 is TGTGCCAGCTGCCGGGACAGGGGTGGCAATCAGCCCCAGCATTTT.

The chain joins TRBV19 to TRBJ2-2; D is unresolved. Germline V gene lookup returns CDR1 LNHDA and CDR2 SQIVND (reference sequence). V lost 4 bases to trimming and J lost 5 bases, with 20 bases between them. CDR3 length equals 17 residues. The CDR3: CASSTPPFAFGTGELFF. The CDR3 DNA reads TGTGCCAGTAGTACGCCCCCTTTCGCGTTTGGGACCGGGGAGCTGTTTTTT.